This T cell receptor beta chain emerged from a study of blood T cell repertoires in COVID-19. Only in-frame clones appear in the TCRdb table, and some are missing; sequencing was by immunoSEQ multiplex PCR. The sample includes about 250,000 clones, 70% to 90% of them seen just once. The CDR3 runs to 15 residues. Germline-derived CDR1 and CDR2 are SGHAT and FQDESV (reference sequence). J was trimmed by 4 bases and V by 4 bases; bases with no gene match: 7. The sequence came from a man older than 75 with acute or convalescent COVID-19. Material for sequencing was peripheral blood. This chain joins TRBV11-1 and TRBJ1-2; 9 bases are shared with TRBD1. The CDR3 sequence: CASSSRGQGTYGYTF. The CDR3 DNA reads as TGTGCCAGCAGCTCCAGGGGACAGGGCACCTATGGCTACACCTTC.